These 6 T cell receptor beta chains came from one sample sequenced in a study of human T cells and chemical hapten exposure. Each CDR3 protein is one row after TCRdb ran MiXCR on the RACE reads. The data hold some 300,000 distinct CDR3 sequences, with about 5.4% observed a single time. Time point specified: pre-sensitization, week 0. The treatment: therapeutic diphenylcyclopropenone sensitization with weekly scalp DPC. Here the sequenced sample was whole blood, taken in connection with sensitization to the hapten diphenylcyclopropenone (DPC). The receptors come from a woman under 30 with alopecia areata. Some clones in this sample may be carry-over from other donors' samples.

Remarks on this clonotype: Relative to the germline gene, one junction end is altered; a read error may explain this. This chain joins TRBV6-5 and TRBJ1-1, with unresolved D. Germline assignment: CDR1 MNHEY and CDR2 SVGAGI. The CDR3 runs to 14 residues. This CDR3 is CASSYRVSNSEAFF. The CDR3 DNA reads as TGTGCCAGCAGTTACAGGGTCTCGAACTCTGAAGCTTTCTTT.

The sample holds a few counts of this clonotype. The CDR3 protein is CASSGSDARGLHF. The CDR3 DNA reads TGTGCCAGCAGTGGTTCGGACGCCAGAGGCCTCCACTTT. The rearrangement joins TRBV6-5 to TRBJ1-6; no clear D gene. This CDR3 has 13 residues. Trimming removed 5 bases from V and 15 bases from J, with 17 bases in between. Germline CDR1 MNHEY, CDR2 SVGAGI.

This clonotype was counted at least ten times. V gene TRBV7-3 combines with J gene TRBJ1-2; 9 positions agree with TRBD1. The CDR3 is 13 amino acids. V lost 5 bases, J lost 8 bases, and 6 bases stayed unmatched. The V gene's germline CDR1 is SGHTA and CDR2 FQGTGA. The CDR3, as DNA: TGTGCCAGCAGCGCCGGGACAGGGAGCGGCTACACCTTC. Residues: CASSAGTGSGYTF.

This clonotype was observed many times. The chain links TRBV5-5 to TRBJ1-1; 7 nucleotides match TRBD1. The CDR3 runs to 13 residues. Trimming at V came to 3 bases and at J to 11 bases, leaving 10 bases not matched to a gene. Germline CDR1 is SGHKS and CDR2 is YYEKEE (reference sequence). As DNA, the CDR3 is TGTGCCAGCAGCTCATACAGGGGTCGAGCCGCTTTCTTT. This encodes CASSSYRGRAAFF.

This clonotype has just a few counts. The chain recombines TRBV12-3 or TRBV12-4 with TRBJ1-2; D is unclear. The CDR3 consists of 12 residues. V lost 4 bases and J 4 bases, leaving 7 bases between the germline ends. CDR3 sequence (DNA): TGTGCCAGCAGTTCAACCTTCTATGGCTACACCTTC. It encodes CASSSTFYGYTF.

The sample holds many counts of this clonotype. The rearrangement links TRBV7-9 to TRBJ2-3; D gene unclear. Germline V gene sequence: CDR1 SEHNR, CDR2 FQNEAQ (reference sequence). Trimming took off 5 bases at V and 2 bases at J, with 11 bases between the two ends. The CDR3 extends over 14 amino acids. The CDR3 protein is CASSPPAVTDTQYF. The CDR3 DNA is TGTGCCAGCAGCCCCCCGGCAGTCACAGATACGCAGTATTTT.